What follows are 20 T cell receptor beta chains derived from one specimen sequenced in a study of T-cell reconstitution after alpha-beta-depleted transplantation in children (dated by TCRdb to 2016 to 2018). The library was made by PCR. Sequenced using an Illumina HiSeq 2500. Molecular barcoding was employed in the preparation of TCR libraries, with unique molecular identifiers being used to normalize TCRbeta repertoire quantification. TCRdb took the public reads, trimmed them with fastp at Q25, ran MiXCR for clone calling and kept in-frame beta chains. CDR3 protein sequences are deduplicated, and each keeps its most common genes and DNA. The sample records about 500,000 distinct CDR3 sequences, less than 35% of which are singletons. 2% to 3% of the sample comes from the top ten. Sample: PBMCs from the stem cell graft donor, taken from the stem cell graft. Receptors originate from a human donor who donated a stem cell graft to a child with aplastic anemia.

The rearrangement links TRBV12-3 or TRBV12-4 to TRBJ1-4; D unresolved. CDR3 length equals 12 residues. Trimming removed 4 bases at V and 8 bases at J, with 8 bases between. The CDR3 sequence is CASSWSGEKLFF. The CDR3, as DNA: TGTGCCAGCAGTTGGAGTGGGGAAAAACTGTTTTTT.

This clonotype was found a few times. Written as DNA, the CDR3 is TGCAGCGTTGTACCGGAGAGTCTGACTGAAGCTTTCTTT. Amino acids: CSVVPESLTEAFF. This sequence joins TRBV29-1 and TRBJ1-1, with D unclear. The CDR3 runs 13 residues. The germline V gene encodes CDR1 SQVTM and CDR2 ANQGSEA. Between the trimmed V and J ends, which lost 4 bases and 5 bases, there was a span of 14 bases.

The chain carries TRBV6-2 or TRBV6-3 and TRBJ2-2; 14 bases agree with TRBD2. The junction had 8 bases not matched to a gene; V was cut back by 6 bases and J by 2 bases. The CDR3 contains 18 residues. Looked up from germline, CDR1 is MNHEY and CDR2 is SVGEGT. CDR3 region: CASSPTGLAGGNTGELFF. In nucleotides, the CDR3 is TGTGCCAGCAGCCCCACCGGACTAGCGGGAGGTAACACCGGGGAGCTGTTTTTT.

This clonotype was seen a few times. The chain has TRBV27 and TRBJ1-5; possibly TRBD1 for D (6 bases). With 8 bases removed from V and 0 bases from J, the gap between germline ends came to 14 bases. The CDR3 sequence is 15 residues long. CDR1 is MNHEY, CDR2 SMNVEV, per germline (reference sequence). CDR3 bases: TGTGCCAGCGGGCGAGGGGGGCTTAGCAATCAGCCCCAGCATTTT. It encodes CASGRGGLSNQPQHF.

Only one count was recorded for this clonotype. The chain uses TRBV11-2 and TRBJ2-1; TRBD2 matches 8 bases. The CDR3 totals 15 residues. V lost 3 bases, J lost 6 bases, and 7 bases stayed unmatched. CDR1 and CDR2 from the germline V gene are SGHAT and FQNNGV. The CDR3 bases are TGTGCCAGCAGCTTTCCGGGACTAGGAATCAATGAGCAGTTCTTC. Amino acid sequence: CASSFPGLGINEQFF. Using reference TRBV11-2 and TRBJ2-1 for the parts outside the CDR3, the full variable domain is EAGVAQSPRYKIIEKRQSVAFWCNPISGHATLYWYQQILGQGPKLLIQFQNNGVVDDSQLPKDRFSAERLKGVDSTLKIQPAKLEDSAVYLCASSFPGLGINEQFFGPGTRLTVL.

The rearrangement uses TRBV18 and TRBJ2-7; TRBD1 might be the D (7 bases). V lost 5 bases to trimming and J lost 1 base, with 18 bases between them. Germline V gives CDR1 KGHSH, CDR2 LQKENI. The CDR3 is 16 amino acids. DNA of the CDR3: TGTGCCAGCTCATTACAGGGGACTGGATCTTCCTACGAGCAGTACTTC. Residues: CASSLQGTGSSYEQYF.

CDR3 residues: CSARGGRAGNTEAFF. The CDR3 bases are TGCAGTGCTAGAGGCGGGAGGGCAGGGAACACTGAAGCTTTCTTT. V usage is TRBV20-1 and J usage is TRBJ1-1; no clear D gene. Germline CDR1 and CDR2: DFQATT and SNEGSKA (reference sequence). The CDR3 is 15 amino acids. Trimming removed 1 base from V and 1 base from J, with 13 bases in between.

This clonotype was detected only a few times. This chain uses TRBV5-4 with TRBJ2-2; D ambiguous. V lost 1 base and J lost 0, with 7 bases in between. The CDR3 has 15 amino acids. Germline CDR1 is SGHNT and CDR2 is YYREEE (reference sequence). CDR3 coding DNA: TGTGCCAGCAGCTTGAGGCGAACGAACACCGGGGAGCTGTTTTTT. Amino acids: CASSLRRTNTGELFF.

V and J are TRBV7-8 and TRBJ2-1; 7 positions agree with TRBD1. This CDR3 comprises 15 residues. V lost 1 base to trimming and J lost 7 bases; unmatched junction nucleotides: 7. Germline V lookup: CDR1 SGHVS, CDR2 FQNEAQ. The CDR3 coding sequence is TGTGCCAGCAGCTTAGGTTGGGACAGTTCGAATGAGCAGTTCTTC. This gives the protein CASSLGWDSSNEQFF. Combining the CDR3 with reference TRBV7-8 and TRBJ2-1 gives the whole variable domain GAGVSQSPRYKVAKRGQDVALRCDPISGHVSLFWYQQALGQGPEFLTYFQNEAQLDKSGLPSDRFFAERPEGSVSTLKIQRTQQEDSAVYLCASSLGWDSSNEQFFGPGTRLTVL.

The chain links TRBV20-1 to TRBJ2-7; TRBD2 aligns across 9 bases. The CDR3 consists of 13 residues. V lost 7 bases and J lost 2; bases outside the gene matches: 6. Germline values: CDR1 DFQATT, CDR2 SNEGSKA (reference sequence). For the CDR3, the DNA is TGCAGTGGCGCAATAGCGGGAGCCTACGAGCAGTACGTC. It translates to CSGAIAGAYEQYV.

V and J are TRBV5-5 and TRBJ2-7; 8 bases are shared with TRBD1. The ends lost 4 bases at V and 4 bases at J; junction bases unmatched: 16. Per the germline V gene, CDR1 is SGHKS and CDR2 is YYEKEE (reference sequence). The CDR3 totals 17 residues. The chain's CDR3 is CASSPRAQRTGRYEQYF. The DNA of the CDR3 is TGTGCCAGCAGCCCGAGGGCCCAACGGACAGGGAGGTACGAGCAGTACTTC.

The chain links TRBV18 to TRBJ1-4; no clear D gene. The CDR3 length is 14 residues. Trimming stripped 3 bases from V and 5 bases from J, with 10 bases between. Germline V lookup: CDR1 KGHSH, CDR2 LQKENI. The CDR3 nucleotides are TGTGCCAGCTCACCTCAGAGCATAAATGAAAAACTGTTTTTT. It codes for CASSPQSINEKLFF.

The table lists this clonotype with a few counts. The chain is built from TRBV27 and TRBJ2-5; either TRBD1 or TRBD2 may supply D (5 bases each). Germline assignment: CDR1 MNHEY and CDR2 SMNVEV (reference sequence). CDR3 size: 15 residues. Trimming cost V 2 bases and J 3 bases, with 13 bases left between them. CDR3 residues: CASSLRPGREETQYF. The CDR3 DNA reads TGTGCCAGCAGTTTACGTCCGGGACGGGAAGAGACCCAGTACTTC.

The rearrangement links TRBV18 to TRBJ2-5; no firm D call. This CDR3 has 12 amino acids. Germline-derived CDR1 and CDR2 are KGHSH and LQKENI. V dropped 2 bases and J dropped 7 bases, with 8 bases sitting between them. DNA of the CDR3: TGTGCCAGCTCACCAGGCCCTAGGACCCAGTACTTC. It yields the protein CASSPGPRTQYF.

The chain uses TRBV28 and TRBJ2-5, with D perhaps assigned TRBD1 or TRBD2 (7 bases each). The CDR3 runs 15 residues. Per germline, CDR1 MDHEN and CDR2 SYDVKM. Trimming took 3 bases from V and 6 from J, leaving 17 bases between them. The CDR3, as DNA: TGTGCCAGCAGTTTCACAGGGGCGGGGGAGAAGACCCAGTACTTC. Its protein product is CASSFTGAGEKTQYF. Together with reference TRBV28 and TRBJ2-5, the CDR3 gives the full variable domain: DVKVTQSSRYLVKRTGEKVFLECVQDMDHENMFWYRQDPGLGLRLIYFSYDVKMKEKGDIPEGYSVSREKKERFSLILESASTNQTSMYLCASSFTGAGEKTQYFGPGTRLLVL.

V usage is TRBV4-3 and J usage is TRBJ2-2; D is undetermined. Trimming removed 6 bases from V and 3 bases from J, with 14 bases in between. CDR3 length: 15 amino acids. Germline-derived CDR1 and CDR2 are LGHNA and YSLEER. This CDR3 reads CASSLWAEYTGELFF. The CDR3 coding sequence is TGCGCCAGCAGTCTGTGGGCGGAGTACACCGGGGAGCTGTTTTTT.

As concerns this clonotype: Since a much larger clone is just one base distant, this may be a read error. V is TRBV6-6 and J is TRBJ1-6; D not resolved. The CDR3 sequence is 11 residues long. Trimming removed 5 bases at V and 8 bases at J, with 4 bases between. Germline lookup yields CDR1 MNHNY and CDR2 SVGAGI (reference sequence). The CDR3: CASSGYSPLHF. CDR3 DNA sequence: TGTGCCAGCAGTGGGTATTCACCCCTCCACTTT.

V usage is TRBV27 and J usage is TRBJ1-2, with D hard to call. CDR1 and CDR2 (germline): MNHEY, SMNVEV (reference sequence). The CDR3 runs to 14 residues. The germline V and J ends were trimmed by 4 bases and 4 bases, with 13 bases remaining between them. The chain's CDR3 is CASSSTSGSYGYTF. CDR3 DNA sequence: TGTGCCAGCAGTTCCACAAGTGGATCCTATGGCTACACCTTC.

This rearrangement joins TRBV7-2 to TRBJ2-3; D is unresolved. Germline V gives CDR1 SGHTA, CDR2 FQGNSA. The V gene lost 1 base and the J gene lost 1 base, with 15 bases spanning the gap. This CDR3 has 17 residues. The CDR3 bases are TGTGCCAGCAGCTTAGACGCCCCAGGTTCGGGCACAGATACGCAGTATTTT. Protein: CASSLDAPGSGTDTQYF.

There are a few counts of this clonotype. This chain's CDR3 is CASSLGITGNTIYF. As DNA, the CDR3 is TGCGCCAGCAGCTTGGGGATAACAGGAAACACCATATATTTT. The chain carries TRBV5-1 and TRBJ1-3, with no clear D. Per the germline V gene, CDR1 is SGHRS and CDR2 is YFSETQ. The V end was cut by 0 bases, the J end by 4 bases, with 8 bases between. The CDR3 spans 14 residues.